The 14 T cell receptor beta chains below were found in one sample sequenced in a study of T cell responses to AZD1222 COVID-19 vaccine. Clones were read by immunoSEQ multiplex PCR, and TCRdb kept only the in-frame ones, dropping some. The data hold roughly 180,000 clones, with around 90% observed a single time. The material was peripheral blood, obtained on day 0 of AZD1222 vaccination. The receptor set was obtained from an adult in good health.

This clone was detected once. The gene calls are TRBV6-5 and TRBJ2-7, with 11 bases aligning to TRBD2. There are 14 residues in the CDR3. From germline, CDR1 is MNHEY and CDR2 SVGAGI. Germline trimming cut 6 bases from V and 6 bases from J; bases unmatched to any gene: 7. The CDR3 spells CASRLLAGVREQYF. The CDR3 DNA is TGTGCCAGCAGATTACTAGCGGGAGTACGCGAGCAGTACTTC.

The chain has TRBV2 and TRBJ2-5, with 7 bases fitting TRBD1. There are 13 residues in the CDR3. The V gene end was trimmed by 7 bases and the J gene end by 4 bases; junction bases not matched to a gene: 6. Germline CDR1 is SNHLY and CDR2 is FYNNEI. The chain's CDR3 is CASTSDRAETQYF. CDR3 bases: TGTGCCAGCACGTCCGACAGGGCAGAGACCCAGTACTTC.

The chain recombines TRBV5-1 with TRBJ2-7; 8 nucleotides align to TRBD1. V lost 0 bases and J lost 2; bases outside the gene matches: 4. Per germline, CDR1 SGHRS and CDR2 YFSETQ. The CDR3 is 15 amino acids. The CDR3 sequence is CASSLGTGMTYEQYF. DNA of the CDR3: TGCGCCAGCAGCTTGGGGACAGGGATGACCTACGAGCAGTACTTC. Drawing the rest from reference TRBV5-1 and TRBJ2-7, the complete variable domain is KAGVTQTPRYLIKTRGQQVTLSCSPISGHRSVSWYQQTPGQGLQFLFEYFSETQRNKGNFPGRFSGRQFSNSRSEMNVSTLELGDSALYLCASSLGTGMTYEQYFGPGTRLTVT.

The chain couples TRBV7-9 to TRBJ2-5; D ambiguous. Between the trimmed V and J ends, which lost 1 base and 0 bases, there was a span of 6 bases. Germline values: CDR1 SEHNR, CDR2 FQNEAQ (reference sequence). CDR3 length: 14 residues. CDR3 DNA: TGTGCCAGCAGCTTAGTAGGATACCAAGAGACCCAGTACTTC. Protein product: CASSLVGYQETQYF.

The CDR3: CASTATTSGGETQYF. In nucleotides, the CDR3 is TGCGCCAGCACTGCCACTACATCGGGGGGAGAGACCCAGTACTTC. This rearrangement joins TRBV5-1 to TRBJ2-5, with 7 bases identical to TRBD2. This CDR3 is built from 15 residues. The ends lost 6 bases at V and 4 bases at J; junction bases unmatched: 12. The germline V gene encodes CDR1 SGHRS and CDR2 YFSETQ.

This sequence joins TRBV7-6 and TRBJ1-2, with a possible D match to TRBD1 (6 bases). Germline V gives CDR1 SGHVS, CDR2 FNYEAQ. Trimming removed 5 bases from V and 0 bases from J, with 16 bases in between. CDR3 size: 16 residues. The chain's CDR3 is CASSPWTARTNYGYTF. The DNA for the CDR3 is TGTGCCAGCAGCCCATGGACAGCCCGAACTAACTATGGCTACACCTTC.

The rearrangement joins TRBV11-2 to TRBJ1-5; no clear D. CDR1 SGHAT and CDR2 FQNNGV come from the germline V gene. This CDR3 spans 13 amino acids. The V and J ends lost 3 bases and 5 bases respectively, with 8 bases between them. The CDR3 DNA follows: TGTGCCAGCAGCTTTGAATCCCATCAGCCCCAGCATTTT. Its translation is CASSFESHQPQHF.

V and J are TRBV7-2 and TRBJ1-2; D gene ambiguous. Per germline, CDR1 SGHTA and CDR2 FQGNSA. V was clipped by 3 bases and J by 2 bases, with 10 bases between them. This CDR3 is built from 14 residues. CDR3 DNA: TGTGCCAGCAGCTTGGGCAACCTAAACTATGGCTACACCTTC. Translation: CASSLGNLNYGYTF.

The sample holds a few counts of this clone. The V gene is TRBV29-1, the J gene TRBJ2-7; 12 bases align to TRBD2. The CDR3 has 15 residues. In germline, CDR1 is SQVTM, CDR2 ANQGSEA. V shed 6 bases, J shed 1 base, and the junction held 7 bases outside the gene matches. CDR3 DNA: TGCAGCGTGGCCGCCGGGACTAGCGGGTCCTACGAGCAGTACTTC. This codes for CSVAAGTSGSYEQYF.

The chain carries TRBV15 and TRBJ1-2; 8 bases line up with TRBD1. CDR3 length equals 15 residues. V was clipped by 1 base and J by 4 bases; unmatched bases: 5. The germline V gene encodes CDR1 LNHNV and CDR2 YYDKDF (reference sequence). The CDR3 protein is CATSRASQGGYGYTF. The CDR3 DNA sequence: TGTGCCACCAGCAGAGCCTCACAGGGGGGCTATGGCTACACCTTC.

This chain links TRBV6-1 with TRBJ2-1; no reliable D call. This CDR3 region has 14 residues. Looked up from germline, CDR1 is MNHNS and CDR2 is SASEGT. The V gene lost 3 bases and the J gene lost 8 bases, with 14 bases spanning the gap. CDR3 sequence (DNA): TGTGCCAGCAGTGATTTTCAGGCGGCCGATGAGCAGTTCTTC. Residues: CASSDFQAADEQFF.

The chain joins TRBV9 to TRBJ2-3; 8 bases are a match to TRBD2. There are 15 residues in the CDR3. The germline V gene has CDR1 SGDLS and CDR2 YYNGEE. Losses at the gene ends were 0 bases for V and 4 bases for J; bases not matched to a gene: 4. The DNA of the CDR3 is TGTGCCAGCAGCGTAGGCGAGCGGGAGCCAGATACGCAGTATTTT. It is translated as CASSVGEREPDTQYF.

The rearrangement joins TRBV28 to TRBJ1-6; TRBD1 matches at 11 bases. V trimming: 6 bases; J trimming: 7 bases; junction bases outside the gene matches: 20. Germline lookup yields CDR1 MDHEN and CDR2 SYDVKM. CDR3 length: 20 residues. CDR3 sequence reads: CASRPLTDRGLRLGNSPLHF. Here the CDR3 DNA reads TGTGCCAGCAGACCGTTGACGGACAGGGGGCTTCGTTTAGGAAATTCACCCCTCCACTTT.

The chain has TRBV4-1 and TRBJ1-2; D unclear. The CDR3 sequence is 15 residues long. The V gene lost 1 base and the J gene lost 4 bases, with 13 bases spanning the gap. Germline CDR1 and CDR2: MGHRA and YSYEKL. CDR3 nucleotides: TGCGCCAGCAGCCAAGGAGAAGGGCTTCTCTATGGCTACACCTTC. Translated: CASSQGEGLLYGYTF.